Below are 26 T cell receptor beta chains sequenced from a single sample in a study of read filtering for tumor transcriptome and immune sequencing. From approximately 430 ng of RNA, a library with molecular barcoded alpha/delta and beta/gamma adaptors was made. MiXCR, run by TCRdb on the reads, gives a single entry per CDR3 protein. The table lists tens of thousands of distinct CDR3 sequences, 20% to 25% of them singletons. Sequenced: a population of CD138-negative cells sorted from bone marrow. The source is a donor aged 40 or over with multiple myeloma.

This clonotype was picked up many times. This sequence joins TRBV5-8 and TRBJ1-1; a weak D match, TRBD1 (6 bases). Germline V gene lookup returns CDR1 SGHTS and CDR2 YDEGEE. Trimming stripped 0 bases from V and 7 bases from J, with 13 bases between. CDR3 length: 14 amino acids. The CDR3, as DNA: TGTGCCAGCAGCTTGGAGTTGGGGGCCCTTGAAGCTTTCTTT. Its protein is CASSLELGALEAFF.

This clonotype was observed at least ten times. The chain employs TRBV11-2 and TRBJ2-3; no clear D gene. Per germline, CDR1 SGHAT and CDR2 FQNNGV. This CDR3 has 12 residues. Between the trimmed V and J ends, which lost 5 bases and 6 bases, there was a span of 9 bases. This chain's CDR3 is CASSQFGDTQYF. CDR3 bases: TGTGCCAGCAGCCAGTTTGGGGATACGCAGTATTTT.

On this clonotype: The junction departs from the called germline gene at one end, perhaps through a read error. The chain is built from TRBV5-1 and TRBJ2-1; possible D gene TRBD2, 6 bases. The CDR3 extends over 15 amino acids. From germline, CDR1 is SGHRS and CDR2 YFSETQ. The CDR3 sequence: CASSFRDWTYNEQFF. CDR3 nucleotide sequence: TGCGCCAGCAGCTTCCGGGACTGGACCTACAATGAGCAGTTCTTT.

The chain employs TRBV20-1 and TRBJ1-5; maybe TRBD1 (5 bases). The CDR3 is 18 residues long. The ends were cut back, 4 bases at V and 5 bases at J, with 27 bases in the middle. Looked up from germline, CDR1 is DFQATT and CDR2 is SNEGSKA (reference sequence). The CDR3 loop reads CSATTGGTGPSDYQPQHF. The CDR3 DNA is TGCAGTGCTACGACCGGTGGGACTGGGCCTTCCGATTATCAGCCCCAGCATTTT.

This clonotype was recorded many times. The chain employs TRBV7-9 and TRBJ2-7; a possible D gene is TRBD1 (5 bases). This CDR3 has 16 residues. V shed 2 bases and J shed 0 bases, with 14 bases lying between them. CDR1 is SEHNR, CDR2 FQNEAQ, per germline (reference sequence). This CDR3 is CASSLPRQRTSYEQYF. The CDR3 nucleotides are TGTGCCAGCAGCTTACCACGACAGCGTACCTCCTACGAGCAGTACTTC.

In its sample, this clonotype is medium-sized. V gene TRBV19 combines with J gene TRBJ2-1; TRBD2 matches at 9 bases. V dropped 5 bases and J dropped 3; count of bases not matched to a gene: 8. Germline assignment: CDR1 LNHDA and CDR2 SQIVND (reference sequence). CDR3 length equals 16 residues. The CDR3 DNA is TGTGCCAGTAGTCGGCGAACTAGCGGGCTCTACAATGAGCAGTTCTTC. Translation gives CASSRRTSGLYNEQFF.

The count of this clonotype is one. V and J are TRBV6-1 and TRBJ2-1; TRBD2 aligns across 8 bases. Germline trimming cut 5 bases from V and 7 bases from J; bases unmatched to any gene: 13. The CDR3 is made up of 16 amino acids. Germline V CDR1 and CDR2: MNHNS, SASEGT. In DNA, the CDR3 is TGTGCCAGCAGTTCTCCGACTAGCGTCGCTGGGAATGAGCAGTTCTTC. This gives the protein CASSSPTSVAGNEQFF.

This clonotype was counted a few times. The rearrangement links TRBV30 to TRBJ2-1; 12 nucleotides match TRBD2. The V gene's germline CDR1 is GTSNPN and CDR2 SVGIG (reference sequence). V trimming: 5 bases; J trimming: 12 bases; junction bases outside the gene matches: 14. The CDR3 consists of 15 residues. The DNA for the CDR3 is TGTGCCTGGGTTGACGGGCTAGCGGGAGGGGGGGGGCAGTTCTTC. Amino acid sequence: CAWVDGLAGGGGQFF.

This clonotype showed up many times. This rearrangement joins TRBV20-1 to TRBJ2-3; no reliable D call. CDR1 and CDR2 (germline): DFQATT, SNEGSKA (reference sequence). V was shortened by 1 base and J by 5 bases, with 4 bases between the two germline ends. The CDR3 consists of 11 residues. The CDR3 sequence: CSARVGDTQYF. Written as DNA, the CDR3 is TGCAGTGCTAGAGTGGGAGATACGCAGTATTTT.

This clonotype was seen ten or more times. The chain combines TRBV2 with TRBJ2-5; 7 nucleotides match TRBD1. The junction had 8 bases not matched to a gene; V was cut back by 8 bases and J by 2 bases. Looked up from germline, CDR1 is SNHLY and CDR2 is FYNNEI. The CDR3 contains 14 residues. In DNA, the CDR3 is TGTGCCAGCGGCTCGGGACAGCTTCAAGAGACCCAGTACTTC. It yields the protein CASGSGQLQETQYF. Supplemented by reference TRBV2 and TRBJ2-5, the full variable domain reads EPEVTQTPSHQVTQMGQEVILRCVPISNHLYFYWYRQILGQKVEFLVSFYNNEISEKSEIFDDQFSVERPDGSNFTLKIRSTKLEDSAMYFCASGSGQLQETQYFGPGTRLLVL.

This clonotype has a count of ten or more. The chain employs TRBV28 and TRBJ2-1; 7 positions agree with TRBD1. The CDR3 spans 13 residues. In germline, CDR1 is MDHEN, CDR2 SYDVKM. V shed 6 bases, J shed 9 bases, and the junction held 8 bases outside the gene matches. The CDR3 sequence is CASRPRGTIEQFF. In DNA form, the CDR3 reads TGTGCCAGCAGACCCAGGGGGACCATTGAGCAGTTCTTC.

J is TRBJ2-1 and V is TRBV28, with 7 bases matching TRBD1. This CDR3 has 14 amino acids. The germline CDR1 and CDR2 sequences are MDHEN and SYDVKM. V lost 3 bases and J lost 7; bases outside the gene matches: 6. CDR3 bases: TGTGCCAGCAGTTTGGGACAGCTTTATAATGAGCAGTTCTTC. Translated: CASSLGQLYNEQFF.

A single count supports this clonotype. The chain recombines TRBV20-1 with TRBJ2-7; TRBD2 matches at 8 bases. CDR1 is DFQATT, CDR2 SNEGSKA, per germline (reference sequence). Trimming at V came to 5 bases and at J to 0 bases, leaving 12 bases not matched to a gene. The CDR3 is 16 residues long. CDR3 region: CSAAGLAALSSYEQYF. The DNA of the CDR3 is TGCAGTGCTGCAGGACTAGCCGCCCTGAGCTCCTACGAGCAGTACTTC.

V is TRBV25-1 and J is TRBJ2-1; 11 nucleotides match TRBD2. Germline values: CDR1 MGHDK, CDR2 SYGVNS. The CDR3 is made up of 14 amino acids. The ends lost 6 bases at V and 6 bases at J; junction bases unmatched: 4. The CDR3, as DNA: TGTGCCAGCAGGTCTAGCGGGAGGTCCAATGAGCAGTTCTTC. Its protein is CASRSSGRSNEQFF.

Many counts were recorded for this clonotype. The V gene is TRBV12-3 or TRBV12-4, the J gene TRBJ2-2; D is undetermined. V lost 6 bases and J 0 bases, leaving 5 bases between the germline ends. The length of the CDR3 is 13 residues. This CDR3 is CASSAANTGELFF. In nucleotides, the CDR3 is TGTGCCAGCAGCGCCGCGAACACCGGGGAGCTGTTTTTT.

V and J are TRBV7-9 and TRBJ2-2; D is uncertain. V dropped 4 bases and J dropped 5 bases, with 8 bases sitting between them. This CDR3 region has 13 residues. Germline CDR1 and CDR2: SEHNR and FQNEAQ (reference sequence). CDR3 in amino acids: CASSSQETGELFF. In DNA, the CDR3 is TGTGCCAGCAGCTCCCAGGAGACCGGGGAGCTGTTTTTT.

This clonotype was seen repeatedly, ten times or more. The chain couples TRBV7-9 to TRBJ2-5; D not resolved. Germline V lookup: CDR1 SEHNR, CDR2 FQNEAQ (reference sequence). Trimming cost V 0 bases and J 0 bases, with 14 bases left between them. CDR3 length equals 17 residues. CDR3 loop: CASSLAGSQYHQETQYF. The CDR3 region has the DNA TGTGCCAGCAGCTTAGCCGGCAGCCAGTACCACCAAGAGACCCAGTACTTC.

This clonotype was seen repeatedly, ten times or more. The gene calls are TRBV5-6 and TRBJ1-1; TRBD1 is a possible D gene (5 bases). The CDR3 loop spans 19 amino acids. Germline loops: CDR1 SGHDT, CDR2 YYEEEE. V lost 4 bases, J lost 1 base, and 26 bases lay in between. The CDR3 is CASSHGGGGRVRQNTEAFF. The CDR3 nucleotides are TGTGCCAGCAGCCACGGGGGAGGCGGGAGAGTGAGGCAGAACACTGAAGCTTTCTTT.

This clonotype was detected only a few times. CDR3: CAWKTGTGNQPQHF. The CDR3 nucleotides are TGTGCCTGGAAGACCGGGACAGGCAATCAGCCCCAGCATTTT. The J gene is TRBJ1-5, the V gene TRBV30; 7 nucleotides align to TRBD1. The CDR3 is 14 amino acids. Losses at the gene ends were 4 bases for V and 2 bases for J; bases not matched to a gene: 5. Germline CDR1 and CDR2: GTSNPN and SVGIG (reference sequence).

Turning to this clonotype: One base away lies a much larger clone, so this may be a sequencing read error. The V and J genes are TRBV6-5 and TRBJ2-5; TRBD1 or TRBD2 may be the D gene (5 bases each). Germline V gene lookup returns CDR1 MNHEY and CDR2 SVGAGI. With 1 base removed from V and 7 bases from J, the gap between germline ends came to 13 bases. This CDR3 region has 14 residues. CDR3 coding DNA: TGTGCCAGCAGTTACTTAGGGGAGCGAGGGACCCAGTACTTC. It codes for CASSYLGERGTQYF.

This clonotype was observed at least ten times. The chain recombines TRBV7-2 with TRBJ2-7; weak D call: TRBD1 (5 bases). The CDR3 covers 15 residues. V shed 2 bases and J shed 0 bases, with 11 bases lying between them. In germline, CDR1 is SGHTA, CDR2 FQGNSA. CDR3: CASSLLRGSSYEQYF. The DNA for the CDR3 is TGTGCCAGCAGCTTATTAAGGGGAAGCTCCTACGAGCAGTACTTC.

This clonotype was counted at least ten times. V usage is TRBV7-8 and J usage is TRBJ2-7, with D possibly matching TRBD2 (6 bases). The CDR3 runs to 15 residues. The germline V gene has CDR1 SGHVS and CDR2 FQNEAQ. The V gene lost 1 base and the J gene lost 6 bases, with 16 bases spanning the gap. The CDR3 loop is CASSLDRWRVSEQYF. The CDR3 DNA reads TGTGCCAGCAGCTTAGATCGGTGGAGGGTGAGCGAGCAGTACTTC.

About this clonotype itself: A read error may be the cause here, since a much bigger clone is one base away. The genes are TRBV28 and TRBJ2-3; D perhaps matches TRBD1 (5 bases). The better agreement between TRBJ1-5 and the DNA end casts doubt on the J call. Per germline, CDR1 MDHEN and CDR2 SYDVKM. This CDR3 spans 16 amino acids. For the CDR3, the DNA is TGTGCCAGCAGTTTAGGGCAGGGCATAAGCACAGATACGCAGCATTTT. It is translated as CASSLGQGISTDTQHF.

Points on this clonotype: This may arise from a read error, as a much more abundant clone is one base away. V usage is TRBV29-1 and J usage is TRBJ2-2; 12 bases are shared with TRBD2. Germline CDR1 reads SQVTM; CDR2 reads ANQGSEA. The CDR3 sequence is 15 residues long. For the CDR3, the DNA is TGCAGCACCAAGACTAGCGGGAGTGGTACCGGGGAGCTGTCTTTT. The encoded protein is CSTKTSGSGTGELSF.

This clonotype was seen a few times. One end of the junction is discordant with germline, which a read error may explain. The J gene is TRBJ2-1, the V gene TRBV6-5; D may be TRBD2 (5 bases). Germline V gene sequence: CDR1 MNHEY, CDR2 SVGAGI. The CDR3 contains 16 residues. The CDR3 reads CASNYSRTVSDNEQFF. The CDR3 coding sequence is TGTGCCAGCAATTACTCGAGGACTGTTTCCGACAATGAGCAGTTCTTC.

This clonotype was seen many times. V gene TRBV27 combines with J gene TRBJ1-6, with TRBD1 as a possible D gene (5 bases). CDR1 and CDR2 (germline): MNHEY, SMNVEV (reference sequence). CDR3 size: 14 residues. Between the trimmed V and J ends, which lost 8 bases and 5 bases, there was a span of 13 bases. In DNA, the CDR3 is TGTGCCAGCTCCCGGCAAGGGGATAATTCACCCCTCCACTTT. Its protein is CASSRQGDNSPLHF.